The 14 T cell receptor beta chains listed next were all sequenced from one sample in a study of blood T cell repertoires in COVID-19. Produced via immunoSEQ multiplex PCR; TCRdb's table is partial and in-frame only. The sample has 180,000 or so clones, over 80% seen once. The sample consisted of PBMCs or T cells enriched from blood (not recorded which). Every receptor here comes from an older woman who had recovered from COVID-19.

The rearrangement uses TRBV21-1 and TRBJ2-7; no check of the table's D call, TRBD1, against the DNA was made. TRBV21-1 is designated a pseudogene. The length of the CDR3 is 14 residues. The CDR3 DNA is TGTGCCAGCGCACAGGGGGCCCTCTCCTACGAGCAGTACTTC. Translation gives CASAQGALSYEQYF.

V and J are TRBV5-6 and TRBJ1-2, with 10 bases aligning to TRBD1. Germline V gene sequence: CDR1 SGHDT, CDR2 YYEEEE. The V and J ends lost 0 bases and 6 bases, in that order; junction bases with no gene match: 8. The CDR3 is 16 residues long. CDR3 sequence: CASSLAGQGILDGYTF. Here the CDR3 DNA reads TGTGCCAGCAGCTTGGCGGGACAGGGGATTCTGGATGGCTACACCTTC. Full variable domain (missing parts from reference TRBV5-6 and TRBJ1-2): DAGVTQSPTHLIKTRGQQVTLRCSPKSGHDTVSWYQQALGQGPQFIFQYYEEEERQRGNFPDRFSGHQFPNYSSELNVNALLLGDSALYLCASSLAGQGILDGYTFGSGTRLTVV.

The V call is TRBV6-4, the J call TRBJ2-4, with 8 bases matching TRBD2. CDR1 is MRHNA and CDR2 is SNTAGT in the germline V gene. With V trimmed by 0 bases and J by 2 bases, 18 bases remained unmatched. The CDR3 is 21 residues long. The CDR3 DNA is TGTGCCAGCAGTGACTCTAAGTTGACTAGCGTGACCCCTCTAACCAAAAACATTCAGTACTTC. Translation gives CASSDSKLTSVTPLTKNIQYF.

This clone is a singleton in its sample. The rearrangement uses TRBV7-3 and TRBJ2-5; 7 bases are shared with TRBD1. The CDR3 runs 13 residues. V lost 5 bases, J lost 2 bases, and 2 bases stayed unmatched. Looked up from germline, CDR1 is SGHTA and CDR2 is FQGTGA. CDR3 protein: CASSQGQQETQYF. The DNA of the CDR3 is TGTGCCAGCAGCCAGGGACAGCAAGAGACCCAGTACTTC. The entire variable domain, with the rest obtained from reference TRBV7-3 and TRBJ2-5, is as follows: GAGVSQTPSNKVTEKGKYVELRCDPISGHTALYWYRQSLGQGPEFLIYFQGTGAADDSGLPNDRFFAVRPEGSVSTLKIQRTERGDSAVYLCASSQGQQETQYFGPGTRLLVL.

This chain links TRBV7-9 with TRBJ2-7; 9 nucleotides match TRBD1. The CDR3 is 17 residues long. J lost 5 bases, V lost 0 bases, and 11 bases had no gene match. CDR1 and CDR2 from the germline V gene are SEHNR and FQNEAQ (reference sequence). The CDR3 nucleotides are TGTGCCAGCAGCTTAGCGGCTGTAGGGACAGGGTCCCACGAGCAGTACTTC. Residues: CASSLAAVGTGSHEQYF.

The chain joins TRBV5-6 to TRBJ1-6, with 8 bases that match TRBD1. This CDR3 contains 16 residues. Trimming removed 4 bases from V and 7 bases from J; junction bases left unmatched: 10. Germline CDR1 is SGHDT and CDR2 is YYEEEE. The CDR3 nucleotides are TGTGCCAGCAGCCATATCAGGGGGCGAGACAATTCACCCCTCCACTTT. It is translated as CASSHIRGRDNSPLHF. The variable domain in full, completed from reference TRBV5-6 and TRBJ1-6, reads DAGVTQSPTHLIKTRGQQVTLRCSPKSGHDTVSWYQQALGQGPQFIFQYYEEEERQRGNFPDRFSGHQFPNYSSELNVNALLLGDSALYLCASSHIRGRDNSPLHFGNGTRLTVT.

This chain links TRBV19 with TRBJ2-7; D is possibly TRBD1 (5 bases). Germline CDR1 LNHDA, CDR2 SQIVND (reference sequence). V lost 0 bases and J lost 6, with 18 bases in between. This CDR3 is 16 amino acids long. The CDR3: CASSIDLGDSRIEQYF. The CDR3 DNA is TGTGCCAGTAGTATAGATCTGGGCGACAGTAGAATCGAGCAGTACTTC.

The chain couples TRBV3-1 (or the pseudogene TRBV3-2) to TRBJ2-5; a possible D gene is TRBD1 (6 bases). Germline V gene data show CDR1 as LGHDT and CDR2 as YNNKEL (reference sequence). The CDR3 is made up of 15 amino acids. V was clipped by 3 bases and J by 5 bases, with 16 bases between them. The CDR3 DNA sequence: TGTGCCAGCAGCCAGAATACCGGACAGTGGGAGACCCAGTACTTC. This sequence encodes CASSQNTGQWETQYF.

V gene TRBV6-6 combines with J gene TRBJ1-5, with 12 bases aligning to TRBD1. Germline CDR1 MNHNY, CDR2 SVGAGI (reference sequence). The CDR3 extends over 15 amino acids. The trim removed 7 bases at V and 0 bases at J, leaving 1 base unmatched. In DNA, the CDR3 is TGTGCCAGCAAGGGACAGGGGGCTAGCAATCAGCCCCAGCATTTT. Its translation is CASKGQGASNQPQHF.

This chain uses TRBV5-1 with TRBJ2-5, with 8 bases identical to TRBD2. The CDR3 spans 16 residues. V trimming: 0 bases; J trimming: 5 bases; junction bases outside the gene matches: 9. CDR1 and CDR2 (germline): SGHRS, YFSETQ. In DNA form, the CDR3 reads TGCGCCAGCAGCTTGGCGGCCAGCGGGGGTTATGAGACCCAGTACTTC. Translated, it gives CASSLAASGGYETQYF.

The chain combines TRBV28 with TRBJ1-1, with D uncertain. V lost 4 bases and J lost 4, with 13 bases in between. Germline V gene data show CDR1 as MDHEN and CDR2 as SYDVKM. The CDR3 has 14 amino acids. The chain's CDR3 is CASSSPPQATEAFF. DNA for the CDR3: TGTGCCAGCAGTTCGCCCCCCCAGGCCACTGAAGCTTTCTTT.

This chain links TRBV7-9 with TRBJ1-2; 9 bases align to TRBD1. V was clipped by 7 bases and J by 7 bases; unmatched bases: 10. Germline CDR1 reads SEHNR; CDR2 reads FQNEAQ (reference sequence). CDR3 size: 14 residues. The CDR3 loop is CASTLGGTGSGYTF. The CDR3 nucleotides read TGTGCCAGCACTTTAGGGGGGACAGGGAGTGGCTACACCTTC.

CDR3 sequence (DNA): TGTGCCAGTAGTATTTTTTTCGGAGGGGCTGGAAACACCATATATTTT. Amino acid sequence: CASSIFFGGAGNTIYF. The chain is built from TRBV19 and TRBJ1-3, with D maybe TRBD1 (5 bases). The CDR3 loop spans 16 amino acids. V gave up 3 bases and J gave up 2 bases, with 14 bases separating them. CDR1 and CDR2 from the germline V gene are LNHDA and SQIVND (reference sequence).

This sequence joins TRBV27 and TRBJ1-1, with D hard to call. CDR3 length equals 13 residues. Germline CDR1 MNHEY, CDR2 SMNVEV (reference sequence). Trimming took 2 bases from V and 7 from J, leaving 11 bases between them. The CDR3 protein is CASSLKFEGEAFF. The CDR3 DNA sequence: TGTGCCAGCAGTTTAAAATTTGAGGGTGAAGCTTTCTTT.